This TCR beta chain was sequenced in a study of blood T cells in healthy people across ages. Across the whole study: About one barcoded beta molecule per two T cells came from capture by template switching.

Concerning this clonotype itself: The antigen remains undetermined.

Study conclusions and caveats: Age showed a roughly linear inverse relationship with TCR beta diversity per million T cells.

A second PCR of roughly 7 to 11 cycles used a sample-barcoded 5' primer and a J-beta primer mix. TCRdb reprocessed the 5' RACE reads via MiXCR and lists one record per CDR3 protein. The sample has approximately 960,000 distinct CDR3 sequences, about 29% seen once. The CDR3 runs to 14 residues. Trimming shortened V by 2 bases and J by 3 bases, and 12 bases separated the two germline ends. Germline CDR1 is SGHDT and CDR2 is YYEEEE. The same sample was also studied in work on T cells of mothers and their children. From that study: All RNA that had been extracted was used for cDNA synthesis at about 1.5 ug per 15 ul. Related and unrelated pairs show similar shaping of TCR recombination output by thymic selection.

The chain has TRBV5-6 and TRBJ2-7, with a tentative D call TRBD1 (5 bases). The specimen sequenced was blood. This sequence originates from a woman in her forties in good health. CDR3 in amino acids: CASSFAGLIYEQYF. In nucleotides, the CDR3 is TGTGCCAGCAGCTTTGCAGGGCTTATCTACGAGCAGTACTTC. The whole variable domain, filled in from reference TRBV5-6 and TRBJ2-7, reads DAGVTQSPTHLIKTRGQQVTLRCSPKSGHDTVSWYQQALGQGPQFIFQYYEEEERQRGNFPDRFSGHQFPNYSSELNVNALLLGDSALYLCASSFAGLIYEQYFGPGTRLTVT.